The clone carrying this TCR beta chain has at least ten counts. Documented time point: before trial treatment. Those who qualified had advanced solid tumors (lacking tumor-infiltrating lymphocytes). The data stem from a study of low-dose radiotherapy and immunotherapy resistance in tumors. With 4 bases clipped from V and 12 bases from J, the junction kept 7 bases outside the gene matches. CDR1 SGHRS and CDR2 YFSETQ come from the germline V gene. The CDR3 runs to 14 residues. TRAV- and TRBV-specific primers, spanning alpha and beta chains, primed first-strand cDNA. The authors ran roughly 20 PCR cycles to amplify TCRs with a constant-region primer and V-primer adapter. TCRdb re-analysed the reads in MiXCR, keeping a single row per CDR3 protein. The table includes approximately 90,000 distinct CDR3 sequences, 9.4% detected once.

The receptor's source is a male donor with prostate cancer. The input for sequencing was PBMCs, taken before treatment. The chain carries TRBV5-1 and TRBJ2-4, with TRBD2 identical over 13 bases. The CDR3 coding sequence is TGCGCCAGCAGCCCCCCCGGGACTAGCGGGGCTCAGTACTTC. Translating it yields CASSPPGTSGAQYF. Full variable domain (outside the CDR3, taken from reference TRBV5-1 and TRBJ2-4): KAGVTQTPRYLIKTRGQQVTLSCSPISGHRSVSWYQQTPGQGLQFLFEYFSETQRNKGNFPGRFSGRQFSNSRSEMNVSTLELGDSALYLCASSPPGTSGAQYFGAGTRLSVL.